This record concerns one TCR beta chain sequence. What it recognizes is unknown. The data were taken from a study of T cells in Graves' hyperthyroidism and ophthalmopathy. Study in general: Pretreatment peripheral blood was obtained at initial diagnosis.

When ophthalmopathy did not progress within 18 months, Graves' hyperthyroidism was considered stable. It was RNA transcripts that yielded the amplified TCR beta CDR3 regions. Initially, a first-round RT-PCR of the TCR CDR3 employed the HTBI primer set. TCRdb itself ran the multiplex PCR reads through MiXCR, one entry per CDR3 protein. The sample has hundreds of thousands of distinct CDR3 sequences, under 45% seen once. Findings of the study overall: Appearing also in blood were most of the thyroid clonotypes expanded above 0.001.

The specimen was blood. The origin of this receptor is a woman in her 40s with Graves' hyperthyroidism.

The CDR3 reads CASSDKGYYEQYF. DNA for the CDR3: TGCGCCAGCAGTGATAAGGGGTACTACGAGCAGTACTTC. V usage is TRBV10-2 and J usage is TRBJ2-7, with D possibly matching TRBD1 (5 bases). Germline V gives CDR1 WSHSY, CDR2 SAAADI. The CDR3 runs 13 residues. Deletions cut 3 bases from V and 3 bases from J, with 9 bases between.